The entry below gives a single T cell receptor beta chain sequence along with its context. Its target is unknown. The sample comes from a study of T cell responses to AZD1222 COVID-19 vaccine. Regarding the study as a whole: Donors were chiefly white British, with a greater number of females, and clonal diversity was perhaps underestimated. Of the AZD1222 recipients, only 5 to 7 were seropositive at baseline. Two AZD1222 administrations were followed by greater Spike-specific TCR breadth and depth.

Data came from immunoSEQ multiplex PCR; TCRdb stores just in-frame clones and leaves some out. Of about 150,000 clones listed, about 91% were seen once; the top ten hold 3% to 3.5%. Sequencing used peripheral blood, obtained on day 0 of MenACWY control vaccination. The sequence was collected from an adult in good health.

CDR3 residues: CASSPRQNYGYTF. The DNA for the CDR3 is TGTGCCAGCAGCCCGCGACAGAACTATGGCTACACCTTC. The V call is TRBV5-4, the J call TRBJ1-2; a weak D match, TRBD1 (5 bases). V was shortened by 4 bases and J by 2 bases, with 9 bases between the two germline ends. The germline gives CDR1 SGHNT, CDR2 YYREEE (reference sequence). The CDR3 extends over 13 amino acids.